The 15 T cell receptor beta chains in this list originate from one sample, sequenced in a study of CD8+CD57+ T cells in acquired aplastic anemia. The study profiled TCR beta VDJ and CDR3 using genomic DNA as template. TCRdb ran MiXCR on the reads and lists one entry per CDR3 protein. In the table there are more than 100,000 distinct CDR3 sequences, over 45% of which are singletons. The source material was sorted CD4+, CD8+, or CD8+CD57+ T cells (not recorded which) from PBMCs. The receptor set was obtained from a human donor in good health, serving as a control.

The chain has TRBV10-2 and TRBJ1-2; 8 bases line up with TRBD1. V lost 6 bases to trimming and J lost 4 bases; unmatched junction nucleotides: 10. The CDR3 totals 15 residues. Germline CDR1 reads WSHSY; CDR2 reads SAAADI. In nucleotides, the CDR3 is TGCGCCAGCAGCCAAGGCAGGGGGCAGAGCTATGGCTACACCTTC. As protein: CASSQGRGQSYGYTF.

This chain's CDR3 is CASSLARGVNGYTF. The CDR3 DNA sequence: TGTGCCAGCAGCTTAGCGCGGGGGGTTAATGGCTACACCTTC. The V gene is TRBV7-2, the J gene TRBJ1-2; D is possibly TRBD1 (5 bases). Germline V gene lookup returns CDR1 SGHTA and CDR2 FQGNSA. This CDR3 has 14 residues. V was pared by 0 bases and J by 6 bases, with 11 bases between.

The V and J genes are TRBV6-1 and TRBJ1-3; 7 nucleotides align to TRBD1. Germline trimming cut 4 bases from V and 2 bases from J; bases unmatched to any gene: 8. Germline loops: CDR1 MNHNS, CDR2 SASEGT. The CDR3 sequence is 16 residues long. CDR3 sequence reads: CASSGLEGQTGNTIYF. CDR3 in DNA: TGTGCCAGCAGTGGCCTGGAGGGACAGACTGGAAACACCATATATTTT.

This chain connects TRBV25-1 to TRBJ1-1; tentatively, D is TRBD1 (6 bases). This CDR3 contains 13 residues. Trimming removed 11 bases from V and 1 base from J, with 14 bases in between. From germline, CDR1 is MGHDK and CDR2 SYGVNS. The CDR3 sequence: CAQYKQGNTEAFF. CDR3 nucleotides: TGTGCCCAATATAAACAGGGGAACACTGAAGCTTTCTTT.

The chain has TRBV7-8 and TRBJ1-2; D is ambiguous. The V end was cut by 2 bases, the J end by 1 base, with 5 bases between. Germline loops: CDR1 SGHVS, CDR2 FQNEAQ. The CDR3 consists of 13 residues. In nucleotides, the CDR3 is TGTGCCAGCAGCTTAAGAGTTAACTATGGCTACACCTTC. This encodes CASSLRVNYGYTF.

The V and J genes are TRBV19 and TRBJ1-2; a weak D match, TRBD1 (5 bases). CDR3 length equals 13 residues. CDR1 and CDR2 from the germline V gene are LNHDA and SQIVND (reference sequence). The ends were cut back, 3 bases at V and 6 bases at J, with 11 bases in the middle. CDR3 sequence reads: CASSIAGRDGYTF. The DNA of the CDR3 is TGTGCCAGTAGTATCGCAGGGCGGGATGGCTACACCTTC. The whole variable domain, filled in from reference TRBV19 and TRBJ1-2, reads DGGITQSPKYLFRKEGQNVTLSCEQNLNHDAMYWYRQDPGQGLRLIYYSQIVNDFQKGDIAEGYSVSREKKESFPLTVTSAQKNPTAFYLCASSIAGRDGYTFGSGTRLTVV.

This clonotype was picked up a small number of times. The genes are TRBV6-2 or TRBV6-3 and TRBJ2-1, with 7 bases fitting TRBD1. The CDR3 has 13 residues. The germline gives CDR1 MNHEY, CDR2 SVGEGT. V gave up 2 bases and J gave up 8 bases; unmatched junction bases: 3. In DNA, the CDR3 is TGTGCCAGCAGTTACGACAGGGTTTATGAGCAGTTCTTC. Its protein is CASSYDRVYEQFF.

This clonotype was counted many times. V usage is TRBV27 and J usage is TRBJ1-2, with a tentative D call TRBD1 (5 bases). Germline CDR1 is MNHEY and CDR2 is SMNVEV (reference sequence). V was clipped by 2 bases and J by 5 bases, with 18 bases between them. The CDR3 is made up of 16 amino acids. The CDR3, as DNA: TGTGCCAGCAGTTTAGGGAGGGCAGGGCTGGGGTATGGCTACACCTTC. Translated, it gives CASSLGRAGLGYGYTF.

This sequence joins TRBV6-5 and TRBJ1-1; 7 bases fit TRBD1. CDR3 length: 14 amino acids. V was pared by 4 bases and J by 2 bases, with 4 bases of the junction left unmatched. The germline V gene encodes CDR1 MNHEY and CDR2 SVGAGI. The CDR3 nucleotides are TGTGCCAGCAGTTTCCAGGGGGGCAACACTGAAGCTTTCTTT. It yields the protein CASSFQGGNTEAFF.

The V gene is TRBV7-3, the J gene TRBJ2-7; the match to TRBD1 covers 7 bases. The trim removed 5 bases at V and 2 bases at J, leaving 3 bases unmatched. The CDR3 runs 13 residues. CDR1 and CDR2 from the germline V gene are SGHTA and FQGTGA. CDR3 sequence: CASSPQGAYEQYF. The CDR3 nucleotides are TGTGCCAGCAGCCCCCAGGGGGCCTACGAGCAGTACTTC.

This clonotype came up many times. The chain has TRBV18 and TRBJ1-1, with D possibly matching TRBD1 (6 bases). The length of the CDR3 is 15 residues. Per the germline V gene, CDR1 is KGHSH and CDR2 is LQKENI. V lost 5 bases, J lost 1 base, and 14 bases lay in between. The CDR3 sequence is CASSNVRGANTEAFF. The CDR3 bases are TGTGCCAGCTCAAATGTAAGGGGGGCGAACACTGAAGCTTTCTTT.

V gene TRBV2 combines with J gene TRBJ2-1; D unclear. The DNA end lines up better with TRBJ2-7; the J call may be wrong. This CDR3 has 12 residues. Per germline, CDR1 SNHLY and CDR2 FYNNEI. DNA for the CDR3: TGTGCCAGCAGAGCCGTTTTGGCCGAGCAGTACTTC. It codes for CASRAVLAEQYF.

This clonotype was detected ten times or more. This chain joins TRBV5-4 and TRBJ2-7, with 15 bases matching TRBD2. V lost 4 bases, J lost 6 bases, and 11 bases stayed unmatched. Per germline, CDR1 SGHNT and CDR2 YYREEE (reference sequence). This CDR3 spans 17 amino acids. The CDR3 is CASSAPGLAGGRGEQYF. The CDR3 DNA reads TGTGCCAGCAGCGCCCCGGGACTAGCGGGGGGTAGAGGCGAGCAGTACTTC. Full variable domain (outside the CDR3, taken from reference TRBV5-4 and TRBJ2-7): ETGVTQSPTHLIKTRGQQVTLRCSSQSGHNTVSWYQQALGQGPQFIFQYYREEENGRGNFPPRFSGLQFPNYSSELNVNALELDDSALYLCASSAPGLAGGRGEQYFGPGTRLTVT.

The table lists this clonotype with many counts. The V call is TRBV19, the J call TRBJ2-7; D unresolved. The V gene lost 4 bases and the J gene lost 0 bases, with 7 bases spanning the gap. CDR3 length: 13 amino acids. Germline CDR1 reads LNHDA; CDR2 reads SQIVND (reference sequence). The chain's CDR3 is CASSKAVSYEQYF. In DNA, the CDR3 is TGTGCCAGTAGTAAGGCGGTCTCCTACGAGCAGTACTTC.

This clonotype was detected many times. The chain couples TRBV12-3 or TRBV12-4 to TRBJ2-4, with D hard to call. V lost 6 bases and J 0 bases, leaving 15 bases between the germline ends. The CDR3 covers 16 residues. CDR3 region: CASSPGRALAKNIQYF. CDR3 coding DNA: TGTGCCAGCAGCCCCGGAAGGGCACTAGCCAAAAACATTCAGTACTTC.